The rows below give T cell receptor beta chains drawn from one sample of a study of blood T cell repertoires in COVID-19. The protocol was immunoSEQ multiplex PCR, while the TCRdb copy is restricted to in-frame clones and leaves out a portion. The table lists around 300,000 clones, approximately 85% of them singletons. The sequencing input was peripheral blood. The receptors were sampled from a human donor in a cohort sampled during active COVID-19. CDR3s include the opening cysteine and the closing phenylalanine or tryptophan. D genes are given only for firm matches. Where a row states a size, it is once, few, many or the class of an expanded clone; other rows omit it.

D,size,J,V,DNA,CDR3
-,few,TRBJ2-1,TRBV21-1,TGTGCCAGCAGCTTCCCCGGGGACAGGAGGGGGGATGAGCAGTTCTTC,CASSFPGDRRGDEQFF
-,once,TRBJ2-1,TRBV3-1/TRBV3-2,TGTGCCAGCAGCCGCGGGACTTCCTACAATGAGCAGTTCTTC,CASSRGTSYNEQFF
-,-,TRBJ1-2,TRBV9,TGTGCCAGCAGCGTAGGAGTAGGGGATGGCTACACCTTC,CASSVGVGDGYTF
-,-,TRBJ1-5,TRBV27,TGTGCCAGCAGTTTGGGGGGGGCTAATCAGCCCCAGCATTTT,CASSLGGANQPQHF
-,-,TRBJ2-3,TRBV9,TGTGCCAGCAGCGGGAGACAGTCCGGAGATACGCAGTATTTT,CASSGRQSGDTQYF
-,-,TRBJ2-7,TRBV14,TGTGCCAGCAGAGGGGTATCCTACGAGCAGTACTTC,CASRGVSYEQYF
-,-,TRBJ1-1,TRBV29-1,TGCAGCGTTGGCCCTGGACAGTTTCCTATCATGAACACTGAAGCTTTCTTT,CSVGPGQFPIMNTEAFF
TRBD1,-,TRBJ1-6,TRBV27,TGTGCCAGCAGATCCCGGGACAGGCCCAATTCACCCCTCCACTTT,CASRSRDRPNSPLHF
TRBD1,once,TRBJ1-5,TRBV7-6,TGTGCCAGCAGCGTTACAGGGGGGGTAGCGGAGCCCCAGCATTTT,CASSVTGGVAEPQHF
-,-,TRBJ1-1,TRBV7-9,TGTGCCAGCAGCTTTCTGGGACACCGAAACCCCGAAGGTAACACTGAAGCTTTCTTT,CASSFLGHRNPEGNTEAFF
TRBD2,-,TRBJ2-1,TRBV28,TGTGCCAGCAGCCTTAGACTAGCGTTTAATGAGCAGTTCTTC,CASSLRLAFNEQFF
TRBD1,-,TRBJ1-2,TRBV28,TGTGCCAGCAGTCCCTCCGGGACAGGGGGCGGTGGCTACACCTTC,CASSPSGTGGGGYTF
-,-,TRBJ1-1,TRBV12-3/TRBV12-4,TGTGCCAGCACCGACGACGGGACTAGAGCTTTCTTT,CASTDDGTRAFF
-,-,TRBJ2-1,TRBV18,TGTGCCAGCTCACCAGCGAGGGACTCGCTGTTCTTC,CASSPARDSLFF
TRBD1,-,TRBJ1-4,TRBV12-5,TGTGCTAGTGGAACTGACACAGGGGTTGGAAGTGAAAAACTGTTTTTT,CASGTDTGVGSEKLFF
-,-,TRBJ1-3,TRBV18,TGTGCCAGCTCACGAACGGCGGGACTTGGAAACACCATATATTTT,CASSRTAGLGNTIYF
-,-,TRBJ1-1,TRBV20-1,TGCAGTGCTAGTAAGGGAGGGAAGAACACTGAAGCTTTCTTT,CSASKGGKNTEAFF
-,-,TRBJ1-1,TRBV19,TGTGCCAGTATAGGACTGGTGGCTGATGAAGCTTTCTTT,CASIGLVADEAFF
-,-,TRBJ2-1,TRBV3-1/TRBV3-2,TGTGCCAGCAGCCAGGCCAATGAGCAGTTCTTC,CASSQANEQFF
-,-,TRBJ1-1,TRBV19,TGTGCCAGTAGTATTAAACCGTCGGACACTGAAGCTTTCTTT,CASSIKPSDTEAFF
TRBD1,-,TRBJ1-5,TRBV7-8,TGTGCCAGCAGCTTAATAAGCCAGGGGGCCCAGCAGCCCCAGCATTTT,CASSLISQGAQQPQHF
TRBD1,-,TRBJ2-3,TRBV7-9,TGTGCCAGCAGCTTAGGGGCGACAGGGGGAACAGATACGCAGTATTTT,CASSLGATGGTDTQYF
-,-,TRBJ1-1,TRBV9,TGTGCCAGCAGCCCCCGGGGGACCCTGAACACTGAAGCTTTCTTT,CASSPRGTLNTEAFF
TRBD1,-,TRBJ1-3,TRBV9,TGTGCCAGCAGTCTAAGGGGGACAGGGATTGGAAACACCATATATTTT,CASSLRGTGIGNTIYF
TRBD2,-,TRBJ2-1,TRBV3-1/TRBV3-2,TGTGCCAGCAGCCTAGGACTAGCGGGGGGGCAGGATGAGCAGTTCTTC,CASSLGLAGGQDEQFF
-,-,TRBJ1-1,TRBV4-2,TGTGCCAGCAGCCAAGTTTTCACAGGGCTAAACACTGAAGCTTTCTTT,CASSQVFTGLNTEAFF